The T cell receptor beta chain described here comes from a study of T cell responses to AZD1222 COVID-19 vaccine. Study results and caveats: After two AZD1222 doses, spike-specific TCR breadth and depth rose versus day 0. All repertoire sampling was performed exclusively after the peak T cell response. Per reports, nearly half of all spike-specific TCRs target regions that are unmutated in variants.

Regarding this clone: Its antigen is unidentified.

The method was immunoSEQ multiplex PCR; TCRdb's version includes in-frame clones alone and lacks a portion of them. In the table there are tens of thousands of clones, 84% of which are singletons. The CDR3 length is 16 residues. V was cut by 6 bases and J by 3 bases, with 16 bases left in between. The V gene's germline CDR1 is SGHNT and CDR2 YYREEE (reference sequence). The rearrangement joins TRBV5-4 to TRBJ2-6; tentatively, D is TRBD1 or TRBD2 (5 bases each). This clonotype was sampled from an adult in good health. The source was peripheral blood, collected on day 0 of AZD1222 vaccination. The CDR3, as DNA: TGTGCCAGCACCTCCGGGACCCGGGGTGGGGCCAACGTCCTGACTTTC. Amino acids: CASTSGTRGGANVLTF.